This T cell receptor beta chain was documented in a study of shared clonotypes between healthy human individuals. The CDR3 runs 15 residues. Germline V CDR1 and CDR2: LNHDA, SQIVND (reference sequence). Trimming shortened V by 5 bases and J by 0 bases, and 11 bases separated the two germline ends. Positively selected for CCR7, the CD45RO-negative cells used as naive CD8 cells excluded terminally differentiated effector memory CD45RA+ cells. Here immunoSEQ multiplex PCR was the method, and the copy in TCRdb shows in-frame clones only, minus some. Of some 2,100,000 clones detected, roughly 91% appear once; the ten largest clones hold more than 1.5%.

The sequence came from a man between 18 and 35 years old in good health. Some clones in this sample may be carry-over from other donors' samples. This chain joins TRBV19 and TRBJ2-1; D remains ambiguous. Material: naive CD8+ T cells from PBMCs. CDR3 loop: CASSPGITSYNEQFF. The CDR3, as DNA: TGTGCCAGTAGTCCCGGAATAACCTCCTACAATGAGCAGTTCTTC.